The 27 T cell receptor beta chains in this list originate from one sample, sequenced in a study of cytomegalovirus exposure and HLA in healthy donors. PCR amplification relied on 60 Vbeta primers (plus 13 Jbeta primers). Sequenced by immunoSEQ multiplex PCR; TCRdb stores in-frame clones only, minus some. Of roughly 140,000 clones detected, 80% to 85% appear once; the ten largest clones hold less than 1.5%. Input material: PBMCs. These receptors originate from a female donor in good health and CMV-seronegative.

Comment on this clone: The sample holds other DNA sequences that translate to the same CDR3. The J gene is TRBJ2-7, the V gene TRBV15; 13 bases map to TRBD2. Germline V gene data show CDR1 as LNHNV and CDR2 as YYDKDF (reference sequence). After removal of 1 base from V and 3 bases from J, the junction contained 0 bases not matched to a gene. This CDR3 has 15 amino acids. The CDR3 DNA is TGTGCCACCAGCAGAGGGACTAGCGGGAGCTACGAGCAGTACTTC. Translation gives CATSRGTSGSYEQYF. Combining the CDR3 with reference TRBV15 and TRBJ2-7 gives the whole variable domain DAMVIQNPRYQVTQFGKPVTLSCSQTLNHNVMYWYQQKSSQAPKLLFHYYDKDFNNEADTPDNFQSRRPNTSFCFLDIRSPGLGDTAMYLCATSRGTSGSYEQYFGPGTRLTVT.

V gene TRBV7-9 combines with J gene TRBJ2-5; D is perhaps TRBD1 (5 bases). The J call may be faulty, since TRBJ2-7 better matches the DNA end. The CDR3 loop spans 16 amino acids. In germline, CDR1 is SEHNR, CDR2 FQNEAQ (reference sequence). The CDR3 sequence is CASSLNLRQGPYEQYF. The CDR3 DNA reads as TGTGCCAGCAGCCTCAACCTGAGGCAGGGCCCCTACGAGCAGTACTTC.

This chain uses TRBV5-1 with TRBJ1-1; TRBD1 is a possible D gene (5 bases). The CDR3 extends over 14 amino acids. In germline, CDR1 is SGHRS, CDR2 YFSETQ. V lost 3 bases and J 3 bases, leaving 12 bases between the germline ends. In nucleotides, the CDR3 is TGCGCCAGCAGCTACGGGGCGGGGGACACTGAAGCTTTCTTT. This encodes CASSYGAGDTEAFF.

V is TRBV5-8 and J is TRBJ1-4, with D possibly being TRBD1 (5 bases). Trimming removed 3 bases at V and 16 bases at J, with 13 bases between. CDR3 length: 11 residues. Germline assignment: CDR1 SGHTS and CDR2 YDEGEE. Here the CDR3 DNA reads TGTGCCAGCAGCTGGGGACTTGATCAGTTTTTT. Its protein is CASSWGLDQFF.

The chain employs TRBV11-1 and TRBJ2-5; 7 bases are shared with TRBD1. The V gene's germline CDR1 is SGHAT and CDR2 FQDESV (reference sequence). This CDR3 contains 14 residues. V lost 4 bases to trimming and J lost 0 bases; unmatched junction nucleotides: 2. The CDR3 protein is CASSSGQDQETQYF. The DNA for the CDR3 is TGTGCCAGCAGCTCCGGACAGGACCAAGAGACCCAGTACTTC.

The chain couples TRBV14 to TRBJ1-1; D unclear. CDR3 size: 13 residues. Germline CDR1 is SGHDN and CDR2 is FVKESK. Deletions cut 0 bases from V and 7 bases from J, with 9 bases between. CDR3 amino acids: CASSQEAFSEAFF. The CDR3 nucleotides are TGTGCCAGCAGCCAAGAGGCCTTCAGTGAAGCTTTCTTT.

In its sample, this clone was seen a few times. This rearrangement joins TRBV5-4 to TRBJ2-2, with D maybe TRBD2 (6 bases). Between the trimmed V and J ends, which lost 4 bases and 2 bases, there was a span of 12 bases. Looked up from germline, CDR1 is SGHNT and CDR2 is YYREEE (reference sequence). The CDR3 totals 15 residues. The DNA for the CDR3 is TGTGCCAGCAGCGCGGGACCTATAAACACCGGGGAGCTGTTTTTT. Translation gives CASSAGPINTGELFF.

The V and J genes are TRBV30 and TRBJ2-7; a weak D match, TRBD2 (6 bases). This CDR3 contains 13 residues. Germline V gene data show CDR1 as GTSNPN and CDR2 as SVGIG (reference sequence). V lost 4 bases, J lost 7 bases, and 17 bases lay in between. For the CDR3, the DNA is TGTGCCTGGAACCCGACTAGTACGGGTGAGCAGTACTTC. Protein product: CAWNPTSTGEQYF.

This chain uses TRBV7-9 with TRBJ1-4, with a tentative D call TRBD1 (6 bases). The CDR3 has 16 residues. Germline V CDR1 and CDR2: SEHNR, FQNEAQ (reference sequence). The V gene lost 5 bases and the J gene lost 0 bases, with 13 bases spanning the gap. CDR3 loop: CASSPLWTATNEKLFF. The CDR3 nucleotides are TGTGCCAGCAGCCCCCTCTGGACAGCAACTAATGAAAAACTGTTTTTT.

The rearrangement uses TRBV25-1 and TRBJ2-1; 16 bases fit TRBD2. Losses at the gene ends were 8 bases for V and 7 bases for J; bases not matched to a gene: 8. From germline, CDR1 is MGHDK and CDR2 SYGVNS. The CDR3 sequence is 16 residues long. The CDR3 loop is CASRDPGLAGGNEQFF. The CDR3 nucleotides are TGTGCCAGCCGCGACCCGGGACTAGCGGGAGGGAATGAGCAGTTCTTC. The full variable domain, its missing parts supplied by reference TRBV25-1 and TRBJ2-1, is EADIYQTPRYLVIGTGKKITLECSQTMGHDKMYWYQQDPGMELHLIHYSYGVNSTEKGDLSSESTVSRIRTEHFPLTLESARPSHTSQYLCASRDPGLAGGNEQFFGPGTRLTVL.

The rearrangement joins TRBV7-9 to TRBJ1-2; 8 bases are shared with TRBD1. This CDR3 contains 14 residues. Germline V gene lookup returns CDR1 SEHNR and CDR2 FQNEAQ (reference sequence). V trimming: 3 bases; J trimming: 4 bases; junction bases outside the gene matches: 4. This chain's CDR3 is CASSLTGAFYGYTF. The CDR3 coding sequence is TGTGCCAGCAGCTTGACAGGGGCCTTCTATGGCTACACCTTC.

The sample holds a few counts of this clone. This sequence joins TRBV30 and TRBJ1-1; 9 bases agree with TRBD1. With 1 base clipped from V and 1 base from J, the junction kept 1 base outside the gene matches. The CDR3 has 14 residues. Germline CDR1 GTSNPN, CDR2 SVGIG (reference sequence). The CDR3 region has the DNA TGTGCCTGGAGTGCGGGACAGGGGAACACTGAAGCTTTCTTT. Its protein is CAWSAGQGNTEAFF.

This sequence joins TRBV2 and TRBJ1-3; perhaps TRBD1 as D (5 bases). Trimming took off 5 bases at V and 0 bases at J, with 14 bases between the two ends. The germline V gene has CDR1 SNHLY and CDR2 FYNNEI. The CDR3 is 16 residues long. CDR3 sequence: CASSLFQGDSGNTIYF. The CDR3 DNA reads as TGTGCCAGCAGTCTTTTTCAGGGTGACTCTGGAAACACCATATATTTT.

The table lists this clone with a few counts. The DNA of the CDR3 is TGCGCCAGCAGCCTAGGGACAGTTGACAATGAGCAGTTCTTC. Translated: CASSLGTVDNEQFF. The V gene is TRBV5-1, the J gene TRBJ2-1; 7 nucleotides match TRBD1. With V trimmed by 4 bases and J by 5 bases, 6 bases remained unmatched. This CDR3 is built from 14 residues. Germline loops: CDR1 SGHRS, CDR2 YFSETQ. Full variable domain (rest looked up from reference TRBV5-1 and TRBJ2-1): KAGVTQTPRYLIKTRGQQVTLSCSPISGHRSVSWYQQTPGQGLQFLFEYFSETQRNKGNFPGRFSGRQFSNSRSEMNVSTLELGDSALYLCASSLGTVDNEQFFGPGTRLTVL.

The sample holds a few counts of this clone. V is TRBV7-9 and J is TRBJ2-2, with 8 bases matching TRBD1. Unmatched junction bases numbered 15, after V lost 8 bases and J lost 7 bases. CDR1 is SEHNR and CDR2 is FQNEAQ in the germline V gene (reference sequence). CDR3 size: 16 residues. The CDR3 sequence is CASGELRTGPSGELFF. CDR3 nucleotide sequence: TGTGCCAGCGGAGAATTAAGGACAGGGCCCAGCGGGGAGCTGTTTTTT.

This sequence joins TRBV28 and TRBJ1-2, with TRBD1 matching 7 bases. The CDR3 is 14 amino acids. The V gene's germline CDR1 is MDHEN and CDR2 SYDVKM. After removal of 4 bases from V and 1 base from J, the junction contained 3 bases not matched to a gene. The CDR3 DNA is TGTGCCAGCAGTTCGACAGGGATTAACTATGGCTACACCTTC. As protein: CASSSTGINYGYTF.

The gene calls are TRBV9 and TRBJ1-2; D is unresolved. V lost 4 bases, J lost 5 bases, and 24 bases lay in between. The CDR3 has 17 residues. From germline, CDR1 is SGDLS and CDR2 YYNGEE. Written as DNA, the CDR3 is TGTGCCAGCAGCACAGACCCGGCCCCGTCAGGCCTTTATGGCTACACCTTC. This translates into CASSTDPAPSGLYGYTF.

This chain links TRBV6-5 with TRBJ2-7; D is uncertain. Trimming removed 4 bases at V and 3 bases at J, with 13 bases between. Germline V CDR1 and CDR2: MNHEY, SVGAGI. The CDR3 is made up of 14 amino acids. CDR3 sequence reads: CASSLSSYYYEQYF. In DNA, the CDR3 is TGTGCCAGCAGTTTATCTAGTTACTACTACGAGCAGTACTTC.

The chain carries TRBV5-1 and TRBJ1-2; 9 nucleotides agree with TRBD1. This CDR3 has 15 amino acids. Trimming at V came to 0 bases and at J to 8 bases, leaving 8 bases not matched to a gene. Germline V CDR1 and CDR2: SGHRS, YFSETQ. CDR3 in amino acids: CASSLAAQGAYGYTF. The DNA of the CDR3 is TGCGCCAGCAGCTTGGCCGCACAGGGGGCATACGGCTACACCTTC.

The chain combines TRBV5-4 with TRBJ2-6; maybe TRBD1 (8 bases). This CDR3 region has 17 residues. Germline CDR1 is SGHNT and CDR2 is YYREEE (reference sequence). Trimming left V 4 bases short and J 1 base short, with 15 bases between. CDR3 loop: CASSPQGGLSGANVLTF. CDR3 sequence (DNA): TGTGCCAGCAGCCCACAGGGGGGGCTGTCTGGGGCCAACGTCCTGACTTTC.

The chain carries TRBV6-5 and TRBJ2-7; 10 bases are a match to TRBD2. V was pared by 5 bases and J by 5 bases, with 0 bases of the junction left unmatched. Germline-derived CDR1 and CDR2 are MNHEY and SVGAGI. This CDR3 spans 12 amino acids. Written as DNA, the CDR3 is TGTGCCAGCAGTCTAGCGGGAGACGAGCAGTACTTC. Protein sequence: CASSLAGDEQYF.

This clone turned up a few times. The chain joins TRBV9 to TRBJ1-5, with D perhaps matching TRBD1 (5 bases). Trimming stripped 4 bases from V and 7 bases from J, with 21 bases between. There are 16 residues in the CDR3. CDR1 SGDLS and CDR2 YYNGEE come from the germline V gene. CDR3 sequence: CASSPSASGLGQPQHF. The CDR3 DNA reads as TGTGCCAGCAGCCCATCCGCGTCAGGGTTGGGGCAGCCCCAGCATTTT.

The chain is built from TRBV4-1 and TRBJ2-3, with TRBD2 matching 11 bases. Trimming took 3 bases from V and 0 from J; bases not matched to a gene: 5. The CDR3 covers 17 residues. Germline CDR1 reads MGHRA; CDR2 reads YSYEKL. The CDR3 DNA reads TGCGCCAGCAGCCAGAACATAGCGGGAGGGAGCACAGATACGCAGTATTTT. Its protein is CASSQNIAGGSTDTQYF.

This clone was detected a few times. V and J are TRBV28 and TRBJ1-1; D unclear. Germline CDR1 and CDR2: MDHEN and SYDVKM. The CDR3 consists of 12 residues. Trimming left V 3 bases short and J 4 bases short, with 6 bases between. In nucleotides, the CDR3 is TGTGCCAGCAGTTTGTGGAGCACTGAAGCTTTCTTT. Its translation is CASSLWSTEAFF.

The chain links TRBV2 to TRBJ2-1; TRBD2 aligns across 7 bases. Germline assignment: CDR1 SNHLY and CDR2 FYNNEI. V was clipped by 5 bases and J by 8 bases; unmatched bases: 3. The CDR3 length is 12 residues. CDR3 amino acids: CASSPGGYEQFF. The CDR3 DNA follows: TGTGCCAGCAGTCCCGGGGGGTATGAGCAGTTCTTC.

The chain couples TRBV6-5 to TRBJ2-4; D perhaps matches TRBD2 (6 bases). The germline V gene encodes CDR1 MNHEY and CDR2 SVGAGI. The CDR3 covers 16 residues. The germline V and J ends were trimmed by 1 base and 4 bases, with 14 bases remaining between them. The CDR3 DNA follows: TGTGCCAGCAGTTACTGGAGCAGCGCGGGAAAAAACATTCAGTACTTC. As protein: CASSYWSSAGKNIQYF.

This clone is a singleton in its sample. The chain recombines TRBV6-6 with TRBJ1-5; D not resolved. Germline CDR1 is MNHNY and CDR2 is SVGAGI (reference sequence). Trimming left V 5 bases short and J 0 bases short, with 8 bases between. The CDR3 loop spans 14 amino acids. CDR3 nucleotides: TGTGCCAGCAGTGGCCCTTATAGCAATCAGCCCCAGCATTTT. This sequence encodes CASSGPYSNQPQHF.